This TCR beta chain originates from a study of Ad26.COV2.S vaccination and SARS-CoV-2 variants (dated by TCRdb to about 2021). About the investigation overall: Vaccine-arm donors were drawn from COV1001, a multicentre, randomized, double-blind, placebo-controlled phase I-IIa trial of Ad26.COV2.S in healthy adults. Ad26.COV2.S was administered intramuscularly at a dose of 5x10^10 or 1x10^11 viral particles, either as one shot or as two shots given 56 days apart. Investigators remained blinded to trial group allocation during experiments and outcome assessment. Trial participants were randomized into five groups of five: low-dose or high-dose Ad26.COV2.S given once or twice, or placebo on both occasions. TCRbeta repertoire sequencing served as the tool for gauging how specific and how broad the SARS-CoV-2-reactive T cell receptors were following Ad26.COV2.S vaccination. The TCR-sequenced set comprised approximately 32 samples: some 20 Ad26.COV2.S vaccine recipients, 5 placebo recipients and 8 SARS-CoV-2 convalescent individuals.

The sample's treatment or condition label, decoded: about 20 received Ad26.COV2.S at low or high dose, single or two shots; roughly five received placebo; per-sample allocation not given. For vaccine and placebo recipients, the sequenced repertoires came from samples collected on day 63 after the first injection. Between 29 July and 7 August 2020, Cohort 1b enrolled around 24 adults aged 18-55 years at one site in Boston, USA. Ad26.COV2.S was a replication-incompetent adenovirus type 26 vector that expressed a prefusion-stabilized SARS-CoV-2 spike protein derived from the original Wuhan strain. As to this clone: The antigen this receptor binds is unknown. No much larger clone exists at a distance of one base, and base qualities are not known.

The germline V gene encodes CDR1 SGHRS and CDR2 YFSETQ. V is clipped by 2 bases and J by 2 bases, and the sequence between their germline boundaries is 9 bases long. The CDR3 runs 14 residues from the cysteine to the phenylalanine. Left in the record is the CDR3 DNA by itself, 42 bases read in frame from the first base. The immunoSEQ Assay was used to sequence TCRbeta CDR3 regions. After extraction, genomic DNA underwent amplification by bias-controlled multiplex PCR, followed by high-throughput sequencing. As for the authors' bioinformatics: Collapsing and filtering of sequences were performed to quantify the absolute abundance of each unique TCRbeta CDR3 region. T cell fraction was estimated by normalizing TCRbeta template counts to usable DNA, which was measured by amplifying reference genes present in all nucleated cells. Repertoire TCRs were annotated as SARS-CoV-2-specific when V gene, CDR3 amino acid sequence and J gene were exactly matched to a known reactive TCR set. The reference SARS-CoV-2 TCR set came from MIRA and was filtered for enrichment in COVID-19-positive ImmuneCODE repertoires, removing public or cross-reactive TCRs. Using the MIRA antigens, annotated TCRs were further analysed by specific ORF or by position within an ORF. Breadth was defined as annotated unique rearrangements over total unique productive rearrangements; depth was the summed frequency of those rearrangements. Two-sided Wilcoxon rank-sum tests were applied when comparing TCR breadth between groups. This is the immuneACCESS table as TCRdb keeps it, with only in-frame sequences that have V and J called. A part of the clones is gone; compared with another copy, unresolved V genes explain less than half, and the rest is unexplained. V and J calls and clone size are given by that table; D and trimming were obtained from the DNA. This sample has roughly 380,000 clones in its table, and roughly 84% of those were observed once. 3% to 4% of the sample comes from the top ten.

The paper's findings and limits, for the study overall: Substantial breadth of spike-specific CD8+ and CD4+ T cell responses was reported after vaccination. Non-spike TCR breadth was comparable between vaccine and placebo recipients, consistent with the vaccine containing only spike. The authors noted that total T cell responses may have been underestimated by the TCR breadth and depth analyses. The study lacked the statistical power to compare responses across vaccine doses or regimens. Spike-specific TCR breadth was higher in Ad26.COV2.S recipients than in placebo recipients (P = 0.0014).

The chain employs TRBV5-1 and TRBJ2-3; the D gene identity is not certain. The sequence came from a person between 18 and 59 years old who received the Ad26.COV2.S COVID-19 vaccine or a placebo. The input for sequencing was peripheral blood, taken in a trial of Ad26.COV2.S vaccine versus placebo. The DNA is as follows: TGCGCCAGCAGCTTAACTCAGGACACAGATACGCAGTATTTT. It translates as CASSLTQDTDTQYF.